These T cell receptor beta chains were read from a single sample in a study of OX40 agonist ivuxolimab in advanced cancers. TCRdb's copy holds only in-frame clones and misses some; the assay was immunoSEQ multiplex PCR. The data contain tens of thousands of clones, about four fifths of them singletons. Sequencing used CD4+ or CD8+ T cells sorted from blood, obtained in a trial of the OX40 agonist ivuxolimab. These TCRs come from an adult with an advanced solid tumor such as melanoma, head and neck, liver or kidney cancer. CDR3s include the opening cysteine and the closing phenylalanine or tryptophan. Fields, in order: J gene, D gene, V gene, clone size, CDR3 protein, CDR3 DNA. A D gene is named only where the DNA matches it firmly. The listing skips clone size in some rows; elsewhere it reads once, few, many or a size class.

>TRBJ2-1|TRBD1|TRBV6-5|.
CASSINRGTQFF
TGTGCCAGCAGCATTAACAGGGGAACGCAGTTCTTC
>TRBJ1-5|.|TRBV30|.
CAWSVRQAPYSNQPQHF
TGTGCCTGGAGTGTACGGCAGGCACCTTATAGCAATCAGCCCCAGCATTTT
>TRBJ1-4|.|TRBV7-3|.
CASSLAQFNEKLFF
TGTGCCAGCAGCTTAGCACAGTTCAATGAAAAACTGTTTTTT
>TRBJ2-7|TRBD2|TRBV9|.
CASTFGREKPHEQYF
TGTGCCAGCACGTTCGGGCGGGAGAAGCCCCACGAGCAGTACTTC
>TRBJ1-1|.|TRBV2|.
CASSGFLGGTEAFF
TGTGCCAGCAGTGGATTCCTGGGAGGCACTGAAGCTTTCTTT
>TRBJ1-1|.|TRBV7-3|.
CASSKQGNTEAFF
TGTGCCAGCAGCAAACAGGGGAACACTGAAGCTTTCTTT
>TRBJ1-6|.|TRBV5-6|.
CASSLAGGGSSYNSPLHF
TGTGCCAGCAGCTTGGCGGGGGGCGGGAGCTCCTATAATTCACCCCTCCACTTT
>TRBJ2-7|.|TRBV7-2|once
CASSFPPGEQYF
TGTGCCAGCAGCTTCCCCCCGGGCGAGCAGTACTTC
>TRBJ1-1|.|TRBV11-2|.
CASRLADRRNTEAFF
TGTGCCAGCAGACTCGCCGACAGACGGAACACTGAAGCTTTCTTT
>TRBJ2-7|TRBD1|TRBV19|once
CASKGTGIPAGFCEQYF
TGTGCCAGTAAGGGGACAGGGATTCCTGCGGGCTTCTGCGAGCAGTACTTC
>TRBJ2-3|.|TRBV25-1|.
CASSAGYSTDTQYF
TGTGCCAGCAGTGCTGGGTATAGCACAGATACGCAGTATTTT
>TRBJ2-5|.|TRBV25-1|.
CASSELRLSQETQYF
TGTGCCAGCAGTGAATTAAGGCTTTCCCAAGAGACCCAGTACTTC
>TRBJ1-4|.|TRBV7-9|.
CASSLGDLNWEKLFF
TGTGCCAGCAGCTTAGGTGATCTAAATTGGGAAAAACTGTTTTTT
>TRBJ1-1|TRBD1|TRBV5-4|once
CASSSGQGATGLAFF
TGTGCCAGCAGCTCTGGACAGGGGGCGACTGGCCTGGCTTTCTTT
>TRBJ2-4|.|TRBV30|.
CAWSRLLAKNIQYF
TGTGCCTGGAGCCGGCTTCTAGCCAAAAACATTCAGTACTTC
>TRBJ2-2|.|TRBV15|.
CATSRDITSWNTGELFF
TGTGCCACCAGCAGAGATATCACTAGCTGGAACACCGGGGAGCTGTTTTTT
>TRBJ2-7|.|TRBV27|.
CASSLSARVYEQYF
TGTGCCAGCAGTTTATCGGCGAGGGTCTACGAGCAGTACTTC
>TRBJ1-5|.|TRBV6-5|once
CASSYGAGPHQPQHF
TGTGCCAGCAGTTACGGGGCCGGTCCCCATCAGCCCCAGCATTTT
>TRBJ2-7|.|TRBV7-6|few
CASSLEHSYEQYF
TGTGCCAGCAGCTTAGAACACAGCTACGAGCAGTACTTC
>TRBJ1-4|.|TRBV5-1|.
CASSPRATNEKLFF
TGCGCCAGCAGCCCACGGGCAACTAATGAAAAACTGTTTTTT
>TRBJ1-1|.|TRBV5-1|.
CASKDSALEAFF
TGCGCCAGCAAAGACTCGGCATTAGAAGCTTTCTTT
>TRBJ1-1|TRBD1|TRBV29-1|.
CSVDTGVKVFFF
TGCAGCGTTGATACAGGGGTCAAGGTTTTCTTCTTT
>TRBJ2-1|.|TRBV27|.
CASKFLVGAAYNEQFF
TGTGCCAGCAAGTTTCTAGTGGGGGCTGCCTACAATGAGCAGTTCTTC
>TRBJ2-5|.|TRBV6-6|.
CASSDQATQYF
TGTGCCAGCAGCGACCAGGCGACCCAGTACTTC
>TRBJ2-6|TRBD1|TRBV5-6|once
CASSFTGAGANVLTF
TGTGCCAGCAGTTTTACAGGGGCGGGGGCCAACGTCCTGACTTTC
>TRBJ1-6|.|TRBV6-1|.
CASSVGYSPLHF
TGTGCCAGCAGTGTGGGCTATTCACCCCTCCACTTT
>TRBJ1-2|TRBD1|TRBV7-8|.
CASSSLEGTGTTNYGYTF
TGTGCCAGCAGCTCCTTGGAAGGGACAGGAACGACTAACTATGGCTACACCTTC
>TRBJ2-1|.|TRBV18|.
CASSLRTARGSYNEQFF
TGTGCCAGCTCACTACGGACCGCCCGAGGCTCCTACAATGAGCAGTTCTTC
>TRBJ1-3|TRBD1|TRBV2|.
CASKPTGSLRTIYF
TGTGCCAGCAAACCGACAGGGTCGTTAAGAACCATATATTTT
>TRBJ2-6|.|TRBV4-1|.
CASSSRLISGANVLTF
TGCGCCAGCAGCTCTCGACTGATCTCTGGGGCCAACGTCCTGACTTTC
>TRBJ1-5|.|TRBV6-1|.
CASSEGLGQPQHF
TGTGCCAGCAGTGAGGGGTTAGGGCAGCCCCAGCATTTT